The rows below give T cell receptor beta chains drawn from one sample of a study of T cells in Graves' hyperthyroidism and ophthalmopathy. TCRdb passed the multiplex PCR reads through MiXCR, listing each CDR3 protein once. The sample lists about 360,000 distinct CDR3 sequences; over 10% were seen once. The sample was blood. The receptors shown here come from a woman aged 18 to 35 with Graves' hyperthyroidism. CDR3s include the opening cysteine and the closing phenylalanine or tryptophan. D genes are given only for firm matches. Size tells how often a clone was seen (once, few, many) or the class of an expanded clone, and some rows leave it out.

TRBD1	-	TRBV5-1	TRBJ1-4	TGCGCCAGCAGCTCCGGGACAGGGGCAACTAATGAAAAACTGTTTTTT	CASSSGTGATNEKLFF
-	few	TRBV20-1	TRBJ2-3	TGCAGTGCCGTCAATCCCAGTACTAGCACAGATACGCAGTATTTT	CSAVNPSTSTDTQYF
-	-	TRBV30	TRBJ2-7	TGTGCCTGGAGCCCCCCCCGGACAGCTCACTACGAGCAGTACTTC	CAWSPPRTAHYEQYF
-	-	TRBV6-2/TRBV6-3	TRBJ1-3	TGTGCCAGCAGTTACCCGAACAAGCTCGGAAACACCATATATTTT	CASSYPNKLGNTIYF
-	many	TRBV7-9	TRBJ2-2	TGTGCCAGCAGCGATGGGGGGGCGATGAACACCGGGGAGCTGTTTTTT	CASSDGGAMNTGELFF
TRBD2	many	TRBV6-1	TRBJ2-1	TGTGCCAGCAGTGAAGCGCTAGCGGGGGGCAATGAGCAGTTCTTC	CASSEALAGGNEQFF
TRBD1	many	TRBV13	TRBJ1-6	TGTGCCAGCAGCTTCTTAGGACAGGGCGTTTCACCCCTCCACTTT	CASSFLGQGVSPLHF
-	many	TRBV20-1	TRBJ1-1	TGCAGTGCTAGAGATCCCCCAGGGCGGACTGAAGCTTTCTTT	CSARDPPGRTEAFF
TRBD1	many	TRBV10-1	TRBJ2-1	TGCGCCAGCAGTCTCGGGACAGGGGCCTACAATGAGCAGTTCTTC	CASSLGTGAYNEQFF
-	many	TRBV6-2/TRBV6-3	TRBJ1-5	TGTGCCAGCACTCACCCGGGGGTCCAGCCCCAGCATTTT	CASTHPGVQPQHF
TRBD2	many	TRBV6-1	TRBJ2-7	TGTGCCAGCAGTCGTAGGGTAGCGGGGCGACTCTACGAGCAGTACTTC	CASSRRVAGRLYEQYF
TRBD2	-	TRBV7-2	TRBJ2-1	TGTGCCAGCAGCGTAGGACTAACGGGACTAGCGGGAGGTCTCAATGAGCAGTTCTTC	CASSVGLTGLAGGLNEQFF
-	few	TRBV12-3/TRBV12-4	TRBJ1-3	TGTGCCAGCAGTTTTGGGTTTGGAAACACCATATATTTT	CASSFGFGNTIYF
TRBD1	many	TRBV6-1	TRBJ1-6	TGTGCCAGTCTGACAGGGGTCCTGTCCTCCTATAATTCACCCCTCCACTTT	CASLTGVLSSYNSPLHF
TRBD1	once	TRBV29-1	TRBJ1-4	TGCAGCGCCAGGACAGGGGGAAGGGAAAAACTGTTTTTT	CSARTGGREKLFF
-	many	TRBV15	TRBJ2-7	TGTGCCACCAGCAGAGCTCGGCGGGGCCGCGAGCAGTACTTC	CATSRARRGREQYF
-	many	TRBV27	TRBJ1-5	TGTGCCAGCAGACCGGGGACTTCGAATCAGCCCCAGCATTTT	CASRPGTSNQPQHF
-	many	TRBV28	TRBJ2-1	TGTGCCAGCAGTTTCGACCACAATGAGCAGTTCTTC	CASSFDHNEQFF
-	many	TRBV28	TRBJ1-6	TGTGCCAGCAGAGGGCCTCTCGGGAGTAATTCACCCCTCCACTTT	CASRGPLGSNSPLHF
-	many	TRBV5-1	TRBJ2-3	TGCGCCAGCAGCTTGGCCCCACACGCGCGGGATACGCAGTATTTT	CASSLAPHARDTQYF
-	many	TRBV7-3	TRBJ2-1	TGTGCCAGCAGCTTGGCCTCGGGTGGCTACAATGAGCAGTTCTTC	CASSLASGGYNEQFF
-	few	TRBV7-9	TRBJ1-3	TGTGCCAGCAGCTCGGACCGGACCCTTGGAAACACCATATATTTT	CASSSDRTLGNTIYF
TRBD2	many	TRBV6-1	TRBJ2-7	TGTGCCAGCAGTGGGAAGGGGACTACCTACTACGAGCAGTACTTC	CASSGKGTTYYEQYF
TRBD1	many	TRBV12-3/TRBV12-4	TRBJ2-4	TGTGCCAGCAGTTTAACAGGACAGGGGGCGGACATTCAGTACTTC	CASSLTGQGADIQYF
-	many	TRBV4-1	TRBJ2-5	TGCGCCAGCAGCCTTGTCAGTTTAGGGGCGGAGACCCAGTACTTC	CASSLVSLGAETQYF
-	once	TRBV14	TRBJ1-4	TGTGCCAGCAGCCAAGCAAACAGAGCAACTAATGAAAAACTGTTTTTT	CASSQANRATNEKLFF
-	few	TRBV27	TRBJ2-7	TGTGCCAGCAGTCCCCGATCCGGCTACGAGCAGTACTTC	CASSPRSGYEQYF
-	many	TRBV5-6	TRBJ2-5	TGTGCCAGCAGCTTGGGGACTCGGGGACAAGAGACCCAGTACTTC	CASSLGTRGQETQYF
-	many	TRBV12-3/TRBV12-4	TRBJ1-3	TGTGCCAGCCTTACTATGGGGAGAGGGGCCGGCGGGGAACCAGCCTCTGGAAACACCATATATTTT	CASLTMGRGAGGEPASGNTIYF
-	few	TRBV19	TRBJ2-2	TGTGCCAGTAGTATATTACGTTCCGGGGAGCTGTTTTTT	CASSILRSGELFF
-	few	TRBV6-1	TRBJ2-1	TGTGCCAGCAGCCTCGCGGGGACCCTAAATGAGCAGTTCTTC	CASSLAGTLNEQFF
-	many	TRBV5-1	TRBJ2-5	TGCGCCAGCAGCTTGGGGGCGGGGAATCGTCTACAAGAGACCCAGTACTTC	CASSLGAGNRLQETQYF
-	-	TRBV19	TRBJ2-3	TGTGCCAGTAGATATAGGCGGTTCACAGATACGCAGTATTTT	CASRYRRFTDTQYF
TRBD1	many	TRBV28	TRBJ2-3	TGTGCCACGAGACAGGGGCCGCATAAAGCAGATACGCAGTATTTT	CATRQGPHKADTQYF